The clone carrying this T cell receptor beta chain was detected once. This specimen comes from a study of shared clonotypes between healthy human individuals. At the level of the study: CD8 memory received one plate per donor, CD8 naive two, CD4 memory three and CD4 naive three.

Genomic DNA per cell subset filled all wells of several immunoSEQ plates. The repertoire was sequenced with immunoSEQ multiplex PCR; TCRdb's copy has only in-frame clones and lacks some. This table holds over 2,000,000 clones, around 93% found once. It was CD45RO-negative cells, positively selected for CCR7, that made up naive CD8 cells, with terminally differentiated effector memory CD45RA+ cells excluded. Those who donated, Caucasian adults without exception, all lived in Nashville, Tennessee. In germline, CDR1 is SGDLS, CDR2 YYNGEE. Trimming took off 3 bases at V and 5 bases at J, with 12 bases between the two ends. The CDR3 is 13 amino acids.

This TCR was recovered from a man aged 18 to 35 in good health. Some clones in this sample may be carry-over from other donors' samples. V gene TRBV9 combines with J gene TRBJ2-7, with a possible D match to TRBD1 (6 bases). The sequenced material came from naive CD8+ T cells from PBMCs. CDR3 residues: CASSAGHRDEQYF. CDR3 sequence (DNA): TGTGCCAGCAGCGCGGGACACCGGGACGAGCAGTACTTC.